This entry lists 30 T cell receptor beta chains sequenced from one sample in a study of beta chain features in type 1 diabetes. Every isolated RNA sample was fully reverse transcribed, so sequencing captured expressed TCRB transcripts. Generated by immunoSEQ multiplex PCR, the TCRdb table keeps only in-frame clones and is missing some. The sample contains about 40,000 clones, approximately 50% of which appear only once. The sample comprised central memory CD4+ T cells from blood. These receptors originate from a woman younger than 35 in good health.

This clone has only a few counts. The chain joins TRBV10-3 to TRBJ2-1, with 8 bases matching TRBD1. The CDR3 is 14 amino acids. V gave up 2 bases and J gave up 6 bases; unmatched junction bases: 3. Germline V lookup: CDR1 ENHRY, CDR2 SYGVKD. The CDR3 region is CAISEPGTGNEQFF. The CDR3 bases are TGTGCCATCAGTGAGCCCGGGACAGGCAATGAGCAGTTCTTC.

V and J are TRBV7-9 and TRBJ1-2; D not resolved. The V end was cut by 0 bases, the J end by 3 bases, with 14 bases between. The CDR3 spans 16 residues. Germline V gene sequence: CDR1 SEHNR, CDR2 FQNEAQ (reference sequence). DNA of the CDR3: TGTGCCAGCAGCTTAGCCTTCCCGAAAGGAGACTATGGCTACACCTTC. As protein: CASSLAFPKGDYGYTF.

By share, this clone counts as medium-sized. The chain uses TRBV5-4 and TRBJ2-5; D gene unclear. The CDR3 consists of 14 residues. Germline CDR1 SGHNT, CDR2 YYREEE (reference sequence). The germline V and J ends were trimmed by 1 base and 1 base, with 8 bases remaining between them. CDR3 in amino acids: CASSLYVAQETQYF. The CDR3 DNA reads TGTGCCAGCAGCTTGTACGTGGCCCAAGAGACCCAGTACTTC.

This clone was seen more than once but under ten times. The chain couples TRBV30 to TRBJ2-7; 7 nucleotides match TRBD2. V trimming: 8 bases; J trimming: 2 bases; junction bases outside the gene matches: 6. The germline gives CDR1 GTSNPN, CDR2 SVGIG (reference sequence). The CDR3 length is 12 residues. CDR3 residues: CAREAGTYEQYF. The CDR3 DNA sequence: TGTGCCCGGGAGGCGGGGACCTACGAGCAGTACTTC.

The chain employs TRBV7-2 and TRBJ2-1; 8 bases line up with TRBD2. The CDR3 contains 13 residues. Germline V gives CDR1 SGHTA, CDR2 FQGNSA. The junction had 7 bases not matched to a gene; V was cut back by 6 bases and J by 9 bases. The CDR3 DNA reads TGTGCCAGCAGACAGACTCGGGGGGGTGAGCAGTTCTTC. Translating gives CASRQTRGGEQFF.

The chain carries TRBV6-5 and TRBJ1-2; 7 nucleotides agree with TRBD1. The junction had 8 bases not matched to a gene; V was cut back by 6 bases and J by 4 bases. The CDR3 is made up of 14 amino acids. Germline V gene data show CDR1 as MNHEY and CDR2 as SVGAGI. In DNA form, the CDR3 reads TGTGCCAGCAGCCCCGGGACAGCGCTCTATGGCTACACCTTC. Encoded protein: CASSPGTALYGYTF.

The chain combines TRBV7-6 with TRBJ2-5; perhaps TRBD2 as D (6 bases). Trimming took off 0 bases at V and 4 bases at J, with 12 bases between the two ends. Germline V lookup: CDR1 SGHVS, CDR2 FNYEAQ. The CDR3 loop spans 15 amino acids. CDR3 nucleotides: TGTGCCAGCAGCTTAGCGCATGGGGGGAGAGAGACCCAGTACTTC. Translation: CASSLAHGGRETQYF.

This clone was observed a handful of times. The chain couples TRBV18 to TRBJ2-2; TRBD2 aligns across 13 bases. This CDR3 spans 18 amino acids. Unmatched junction bases numbered 6, after V lost 3 bases and J lost 2 bases. The germline V gene has CDR1 KGHSH and CDR2 LQKENI. CDR3 coding DNA: TGTGCCAGCTCACCGCGGACTAGCGGGGGCCTCAACACCGGGGAGCTGTTTTTT. It specifies CASSPRTSGGLNTGELFF.

In its sample, this clone was seen a few times. V gene TRBV30 combines with J gene TRBJ2-5; a weak D match, TRBD2 (7 bases). CDR3 length equals 16 residues. V shed 2 bases and J shed 1 base, with 17 bases lying between them. CDR1 is GTSNPN and CDR2 is SVGIG in the germline V gene (reference sequence). The DNA for the CDR3 is TGTGCCTGGAGTTGGGGGGGGGCTATCGGCCAAGAGACCCAGTACTTC. This encodes CAWSWGGAIGQETQYF.

The V and J genes are TRBV11-2 and TRBJ1-5, with TRBD1 identical over 9 bases. Losses at the gene ends were 2 bases for V and 12 bases for J; bases not matched to a gene: 5. The CDR3 sequence is 13 residues long. Germline CDR1 and CDR2: SGHAT and FQNNGV. CDR3 bases: TGTGCCAGCAGCTTACATCGGACAGGGGTCCAGCATTTT. Its translation: CASSLHRTGVQHF.

This sequence joins TRBV23-1 and TRBJ2-1, with D maybe TRBD2 (6 bases). TRBV23-1 is an open reading frame, and its role is uncertain. V dropped 8 bases and J dropped 4 bases, with 12 bases sitting between them. The CDR3 spans 13 residues. The CDR3 coding sequence is TGCGCCAGCGGGGGGAAAAGGTACAATGAGCAGTTCTTC. It specifies CASGGKRYNEQFF.

The V call is TRBV5-1, the J call TRBJ2-3, with 9 bases fitting TRBD1. The V and J ends lost 6 bases and 4 bases, in that order; junction bases with no gene match: 6. This CDR3 is 14 amino acids long. Germline V gene data show CDR1 as SGHRS and CDR2 as YFSETQ. Here the CDR3 reads CASTPTGGADTQYF. CDR3 DNA sequence: TGCGCCAGCACGCCGACAGGGGGTGCAGATACGCAGTATTTT.

Written as DNA, the CDR3 is TGTGCCACCGCGGGACAGATTAATTCACCCCTCCACTTT. Protein: CATAGQINSPLHF. The rearrangement links TRBV6-1 to TRBJ1-6; 7 positions match TRBD1. V gave up 10 bases and J gave up 6 bases; unmatched junction bases: 6. The CDR3 runs to 13 residues. The V gene's germline CDR1 is MNHNS and CDR2 SASEGT.

Comments on this clone: The sample has other DNA sequences that encode this CDR3 too. The chain couples TRBV11-3 to TRBJ1-1, with D perhaps TRBD1 (5 bases). CDR1 and CDR2 (germline): SGHNT, YENEEA. This CDR3 spans 12 amino acids. Trimming took 3 bases from V and 5 from J, leaving 7 bases between them. CDR3 amino acids: CASSFQGTEAFF. The CDR3, as DNA: TGTGCCAGCAGCTTTCAGGGTACTGAAGCTTTCTTT.

V gene TRBV4-1 combines with J gene TRBJ2-3; TRBD2 is a possible D gene (7 bases). The germline CDR1 and CDR2 sequences are MGHRA and YSYEKL. Trimming cost V 2 bases and J 6 bases, with 12 bases left between them. The CDR3 has 14 amino acids. The CDR3 reads CASSQIGGRDTQYF. The CDR3 DNA is TGCGCCAGCAGCCAAATCGGGGGGCGGGATACGCAGTATTTT.

The gene calls are TRBV6-6 and TRBJ1-2; 8 bases map to TRBD1. CDR1 and CDR2 from the germline V gene are MNHNY and SVGAGI (reference sequence). Trimming at V came to 5 bases and at J to 5 bases, leaving 7 bases not matched to a gene. This CDR3 has 14 amino acids. CDR3 DNA: TGTGCCAGCAGTCCCCAGGGACAGGTTTATGGCTACACCTTC. Protein sequence: CASSPQGQVYGYTF.

The V and J genes are TRBV29-1 and TRBJ1-5, with 10 bases matching TRBD1. V lost 4 bases and J lost 4; bases outside the gene matches: 1. Germline CDR1 reads SQVTM; CDR2 reads ANQGSEA. The CDR3 covers 13 residues. The CDR3 sequence is CSVGTGGNQPQHF. In DNA form, the CDR3 reads TGCAGCGTTGGGACAGGGGGTAATCAGCCCCAGCATTTT.

This clone was observed a few times. This chain joins TRBV10-3 and TRBJ2-3; no firm D call. CDR1 is ENHRY, CDR2 SYGVKD, per germline. Trimming removed 8 bases from V and 5 bases from J, with 14 bases in between. The CDR3 length is 13 residues. Here the CDR3 reads CAICRNGGDTQYF. CDR3 DNA: TGTGCCATCTGTCGGAACGGCGGAGATACGCAGTATTTT.

This clone was counted between two and nine times. At one end the junction does not follow the germline gene, possibly because of a read error. The V call is TRBV15, the J call TRBJ1-1; D is possibly TRBD1 (6 bases). The CDR3 spans 13 residues. CDR1 LNHNV and CDR2 YYDKDF come from the germline V gene (reference sequence). CDR3: CATSRDAGQGTCF. The CDR3 region has the DNA TGTGCCACCAGCAGAGACGCTGGGCAGGGGACCTGCTTT.

The chain joins TRBV18 to TRBJ1-3; 8 nucleotides agree with TRBD1. This CDR3 region has 14 residues. With 5 bases clipped from V and 4 bases from J, the junction kept 4 bases outside the gene matches. Per germline, CDR1 KGHSH and CDR2 LQKENI. The CDR3 nucleotides read TGTGCCAGCTCAGCGGGACAGGAAGGAAACACCATATATTTT. It encodes CASSAGQEGNTIYF.

This sequence joins TRBV28 and TRBJ1-5; 8 nucleotides agree with TRBD1. The V and J ends lost 5 bases and 7 bases, in that order; junction bases with no gene match: 10. CDR1 and CDR2 from the germline V gene are MDHEN and SYDVKM. The CDR3 contains 15 residues. CDR3 DNA: TGTGCCAGCAGTGGGGGGGACAGGCTGAACCAGCCCCAGCATTTT. This translates into CASSGGDRLNQPQHF.

The chain employs TRBV28 and TRBJ1-1, with 9 bases fitting TRBD1. Germline V gives CDR1 MDHEN, CDR2 SYDVKM. This CDR3 has 15 residues. The V segment lost 0 bases and the J segment 5 bases; nucleotides outside the gene matches: 4. CDR3 nucleotide sequence: TGTGCCAGCAGTTTATGGGGACAGGGAGCTACTGAAGCTTTCTTT. Encoded protein: CASSLWGQGATEAFF.

The genes are TRBV4-2 and TRBJ1-1; 10 nucleotides match TRBD1. Germline CDR1 is LGHNA and CDR2 is YNFKEQ. The ends lost 0 bases at V and 0 bases at J; junction bases unmatched: 4. CDR3 size: 17 residues. CDR3 sequence reads: CASSQDRTGGMNTEAFF. Here the CDR3 DNA reads TGTGCCAGCAGCCAAGATAGGACAGGGGGGATGAACACTGAAGCTTTCTTT.

The chain combines TRBV6-6 with TRBJ2-1, with TRBD1 as a possible D gene (6 bases). This CDR3 is 14 amino acids long. Trimming pared 4 bases from V and 6 bases from J, leaving 13 bases between. CDR1 is MNHNY and CDR2 is SVGAGI in the germline V gene (reference sequence). CDR3 DNA: TGTGCCAGCAGTTTCTCGGACAGCCGCAATGAGCAGTTCTTC. Translated: CASSFSDSRNEQFF.

A single count supports this clone. The rearrangement uses TRBV19 and TRBJ1-2; 8 nucleotides align to TRBD1. The CDR3 is 14 residues long. Germline CDR1 is LNHDA and CDR2 is SQIVND (reference sequence). V dropped 3 bases and J dropped 6; count of bases not matched to a gene: 6. The CDR3 region is CASSIIQGAHGYTF. CDR3 DNA: TGTGCCAGTAGTATTATCCAGGGGGCTCATGGCTACACCTTC.

This sequence joins TRBV6-6 and TRBJ2-1; 10 nucleotides agree with TRBD2. The CDR3 covers 15 residues. With 4 bases clipped from V and 7 bases from J, the junction kept 7 bases outside the gene matches. Germline CDR1 MNHNY, CDR2 SVGAGI (reference sequence). The CDR3 nucleotides are TGTGCCAGCAGTTTAGCGGGAGGCCCCAATAATGAGCAGTTCTTC. This gives the protein CASSLAGGPNNEQFF.

The rearrangement uses TRBV5-4 and TRBJ2-3; 7 bases fit TRBD1. V was clipped by 3 bases and J by 7 bases; unmatched bases: 11. This CDR3 is built from 15 residues. Germline V gene lookup returns CDR1 SGHNT and CDR2 YYREEE (reference sequence). This CDR3 reads CASSSGQTSRYTQYF. In DNA, the CDR3 is TGTGCCAGCAGCTCGGGACAGACGTCGAGGTATACGCAGTATTTT.

This clone was seen more than once but under ten times. V usage is TRBV9 and J usage is TRBJ2-1, with a tentative D call TRBD2 (6 bases). The CDR3 spans 16 residues. Per germline, CDR1 SGDLS and CDR2 YYNGEE. The V end lost 4 bases, the J end lost 0 bases, and 14 bases lay between the germline ends. CDR3 in DNA: TGTGCCAGCAGCCTAACTAGCTTCAGCTCCTACAATGAGCAGTTCTTC. It codes for CASSLTSFSSYNEQFF.

This sequence joins TRBV18 and TRBJ2-2; 11 bases agree with TRBD1. The CDR3 is 16 amino acids. With V trimmed by 2 bases and J by 7 bases, 6 bases remained unmatched. Germline V lookup: CDR1 KGHSH, CDR2 LQKENI. CDR3 amino acids: CASSPGQGATGGELFF. DNA for the CDR3: TGTGCCAGCTCACCAGGACAGGGGGCGACGGGCGGGGAGCTGTTTTTT.

The chain couples TRBV2 to TRBJ2-5; D gene ambiguous. Germline V CDR1 and CDR2: SNHLY, FYNNEI. Trimming removed 4 bases at V and 1 base at J, with 7 bases between. The CDR3 runs 13 residues. CDR3 nucleotide sequence: TGTGCCAGCAGTGCAACAGTCCAAGAGACCCAGTACTTC. Its translation is CASSATVQETQYF.